What follows is one T cell receptor (beta chain) and its context. Its antigen is unknown. Researchers ran the PCR with 60 Vbeta and 13 Jbeta primers. Measured with immunoSEQ multiplex PCR; TCRdb has only the in-frame clones, and not every one. The table includes around 150,000 clones, around 80% detected once. V dropped 3 bases and J dropped 4 bases, with 9 bases sitting between them. CDR1 and CDR2 from the germline V gene are SQVTM and ANQGSEA. CDR3 length: 12 amino acids. The sample comes from a study of cytomegalovirus exposure and HLA in healthy donors. Study at large: Researchers found that less than 90% of under 450 genotyped donors fell within the Caucasian-associated ancestry cluster. Study-wide findings and caveats: Follow-up analysis seemed to connect common viral pathogens with several of the most significant clusters identified.

The V and J genes are TRBV29-1 and TRBJ1-1; no clear D gene. This clonotype originated in a woman aged 40 to 49 in good health and CMV-seronegative. Sequencing input: PBMCs. CDR3 sequence (DNA): TGCAGCGTTGATAGGCAGGCCACTGAAGCTTTCTTT. Translation: CSVDRQATEAFF.